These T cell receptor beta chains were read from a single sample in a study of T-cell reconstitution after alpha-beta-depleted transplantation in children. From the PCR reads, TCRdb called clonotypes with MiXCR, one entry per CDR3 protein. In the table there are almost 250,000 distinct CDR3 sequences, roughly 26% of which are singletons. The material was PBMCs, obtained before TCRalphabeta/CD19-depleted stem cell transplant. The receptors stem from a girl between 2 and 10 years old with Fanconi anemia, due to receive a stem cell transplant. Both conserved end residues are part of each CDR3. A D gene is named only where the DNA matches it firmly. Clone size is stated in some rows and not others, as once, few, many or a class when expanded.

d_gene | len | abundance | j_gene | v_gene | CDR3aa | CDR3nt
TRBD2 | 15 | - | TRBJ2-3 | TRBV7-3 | CASRLGLAGGDTQYF | TGTGCCAGCCGCTTAGGACTAGCGGGAGGAGATACGCAGTATTTT
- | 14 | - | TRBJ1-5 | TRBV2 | CASGSVPRNQPQHF | TGTGCCAGCGGATCGGTCCCTCGTAATCAGCCCCAGCATTTT
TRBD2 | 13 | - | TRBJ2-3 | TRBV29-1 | CSYGTSGTDTQYF | TGCAGCTATGGGACTAGCGGCACAGATACGCAGTATTTT
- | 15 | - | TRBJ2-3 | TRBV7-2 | CATSAWPPDTGAQYF | TGTGCCACCTCGGCTTGGCCCCCGGATACAGGCGCGCAGTATTTT
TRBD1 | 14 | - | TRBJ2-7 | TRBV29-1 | CSVEDRQGRYEQYF | TGCAGCGTTGAAGACCGACAGGGGAGGTACGAGCAGTACTTC
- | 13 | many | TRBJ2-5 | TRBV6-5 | CASSYYREETQYF | TGTGCCAGCAGTTACTATAGAGAAGAGACCCAGTACTTC
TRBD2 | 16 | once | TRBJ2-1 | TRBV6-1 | CASSRTSGISYNEQFF | TGTGCCAGCAGTCGGACTAGCGGTATCTCCTACAATGAGCAGTTCTTC
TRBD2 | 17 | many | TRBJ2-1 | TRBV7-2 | CASSRLRTSGSWDEQFF | TGTGCCAGCAGTAGACTGCGGACTAGCGGGAGCTGGGATGAGCAGTTCTTC
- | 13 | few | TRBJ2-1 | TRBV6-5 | CASSYPPYNEQFF | TGTGCCAGCAGTTACCCTCCCTACAATGAGCAGTTCTTC
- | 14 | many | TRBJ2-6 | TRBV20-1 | CSATRGSGANVLTF | TGCAGCGCCACAAGGGGTTCTGGGGCCAACGTCCTGACTTTC
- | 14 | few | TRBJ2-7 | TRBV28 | CASRRDWNSYEQYF | TGTGCCAGCAGGAGGGACTGGAACTCCTACGAGCAGTACTTC
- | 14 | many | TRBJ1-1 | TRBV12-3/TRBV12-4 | CASSLGSGWAEAFF | TGTGCCAGCAGTTTAGGATCAGGTTGGGCTGAAGCTTTCTTT
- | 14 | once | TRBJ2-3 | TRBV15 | CATSRGFAADTQYF | TGTGCCACCAGCAGAGGCTTTGCGGCAGATACGCAGTATTTT
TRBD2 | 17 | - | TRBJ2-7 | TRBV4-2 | CASSQLAGLAMTYEQYF | TGTGCCAGCAGCCAATTGGCCGGACTAGCAATGACCTACGAGCAGTACTTC
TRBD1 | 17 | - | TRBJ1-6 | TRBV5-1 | CASSPGGTGDFNSPLHF | TGCGCCAGCAGCCCTGGGGGGACAGGGGATTTTAATTCACCCCTCCACTTT
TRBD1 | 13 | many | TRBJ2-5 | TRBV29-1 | CSVRGPLQETQYF | TGCAGCGTCAGGGGGCCCCTCCAAGAGACCCAGTACTTC
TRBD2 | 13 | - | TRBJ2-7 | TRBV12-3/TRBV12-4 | CASGVAGAREQYF | TGTGCCAGCGGGGTAGCGGGGGCAAGGGAGCAGTACTTC
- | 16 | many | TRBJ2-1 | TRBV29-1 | CSVEEGGGGSYNEQFF | TGCAGCGTTGAAGAGGGAGGGGGGGGCTCCTACAATGAGCAGTTCTTC
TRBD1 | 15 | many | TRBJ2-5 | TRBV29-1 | CSVDRPGGIRGTQYF | TGCAGCGTTGATAGGCCAGGGGGCATTCGGGGGACCCAGTACTTC
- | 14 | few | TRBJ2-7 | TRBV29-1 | CSVEAEGSSYEQYF | TGCAGCGTTGAAGCAGAGGGTAGCTCCTACGAGCAGTACTTC
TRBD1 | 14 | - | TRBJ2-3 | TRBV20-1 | CSAPNRGKTDTQYF | TGCAGTGCACCCAACAGGGGAAAGACAGATACGCAGTATTTT
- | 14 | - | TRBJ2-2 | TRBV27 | CASSFRQGLGELFF | TGTGCCAGCAGTTTCCGTCAGGGCCTCGGGGAGCTGTTTTTT